This TCR beta chain was captured by sequencing in a study of blood T cells in healthy people across ages. V lost 3 bases and J lost 6; bases outside the gene matches: 8. The germline CDR1 and CDR2 sequences are DFQATT and SNEGSKA (reference sequence). The length of the CDR3 is 15 residues. Primed by a sample-barcoded 5' primer and a J-beta primer mix, a second PCR proceeded for 7 to 11 cycles. TCRdb ran MiXCR on the 5' RACE reads and lists one entry per CDR3 protein. In the table there are more than 1.4 million distinct CDR3 sequences, 42% of which are singletons. Sequencing was performed on blood. The clonotype originates from a woman aged 18-29 years in good health. This chain links TRBV20-1 with TRBJ2-3; 11 bases are a match to TRBD2. CDR3 protein: CSASTSGSLADTQYF. In DNA form, the CDR3 reads TGCAGTGCTAGCACTAGCGGGAGTTTAGCCGATACGCAGTATTTT.